Listed here are 3 T cell receptor beta chains from one sample, sequenced in a study of T cells in Graves' hyperthyroidism and ophthalmopathy. Template material for amplifying TCR beta CDR3 regions consisted of RNA transcripts. First-round RT-PCR with HTBI primers amplified the TCR CDR3 region. Each CDR3 protein gets one entry after TCRdb re-called the multiplex PCR reads with MiXCR. The profile shows over 350,000 distinct CDR3 sequences, roughly 15% of them singletons. Sample: blood. The receptors were gathered from a man aged 18 to 29 with Graves' ophthalmopathy.

This clonotype was picked up many times. J is TRBJ1-2 and V is TRBV24-1, with D hard to call. Deletions cut 3 bases from V and 9 bases from J, with 16 bases between. The CDR3 has 14 residues. The germline gives CDR1 KGHDR, CDR2 SFDVKD. The CDR3 DNA reads as TGTGCCACCAGTGATCATCCGGATGGATGGAGCTACACCTTC. Translated, it gives CATSDHPDGWSYTF.

This clonotype was detected ten times or more. The J gene is TRBJ2-7, the V gene TRBV3-1, with D perhaps matching TRBD2 (6 bases). The germline V gene encodes CDR1 LGHDT and CDR2 YNNKEL (reference sequence). The CDR3 spans 16 residues. Trimming shortened V by 3 bases and J by 2 bases, and 17 bases separated the two germline ends. In nucleotides, the CDR3 is TGTGCCAGCAGCCATGGGACTGAGGAGATCCCCTACGAGCAGTACTTC. This translates into CASSHGTEEIPYEQYF.

V gene TRBV29-1 combines with J gene TRBJ1-2, with 8 positions matching TRBD1. V lost 4 bases, J lost 4 bases, and 5 bases stayed unmatched. The CDR3 contains 13 residues. CDR1 is SQVTM and CDR2 is ANQGSEA in the germline V gene. The CDR3 reads CSVGSGGSYGYTF. Here the CDR3 DNA reads TGCAGCGTTGGGTCAGGGGGCAGCTATGGCTACACCTTC. Drawing the rest from reference TRBV29-1 and TRBJ1-2, the complete variable domain is SAVISQKPSRDICQRGTSLTIQCQVDSQVTMMFWYRQQPGQSLTLIATANQGSEATYESGFVIDKFPISRPNLTFSTLTVSNMSPEDSSIYLCSVGSGGSYGYTFGSGTRLTVV.